A single sample gave rise to the 21 T cell receptor beta chains below, sequenced in a study of blood T cell repertoires in COVID-19. Clones were sequenced by immunoSEQ multiplex PCR, and TCRdb holds only the in-frame ones, with some missing. The table shows 200,000 or so clones, with around 90% occurring only once. Input material: peripheral blood. These receptors were collected from a man aged 55-75 years with COVID-19, enrolled during active disease.

This chain uses TRBV30 with TRBJ1-4; TRBD1 aligns across 10 bases. The CDR3 consists of 19 residues. Unmatched junction bases numbered 17, after V lost 3 bases and J lost 4 bases. Germline CDR1 is GTSNPN and CDR2 is SVGIG (reference sequence). The CDR3 loop is CAWSRPRDRGRRVNEKLFF. CDR3 DNA: TGTGCCTGGAGCCGACCCCGGGACAGGGGTAGGAGGGTTAATGAAAAACTGTTTTTT. The full variable domain, completed using reference TRBV30 and TRBJ1-4, is SQTIHQWPATLVQPVGSPLSLECTVEGTSNPNLYWYRQAAGRGLQLLFYSVGIGQISSEVPQNLSASRPQDRQFILSSKKLLLSDSGFYLCAWSRPRDRGRRVNEKLFFGSGTQLSVL.

The V and J genes are TRBV19 and TRBJ2-6, with 8 bases aligning to TRBD1. Per the germline V gene, CDR1 is LNHDA and CDR2 is SQIVND (reference sequence). The CDR3 loop spans 16 amino acids. The trim removed 6 bases at V and 2 bases at J, leaving 6 bases unmatched. The CDR3 here is CASSKDRAAGANVLTF. For the CDR3, the DNA is TGTGCCAGTAGCAAGGACAGGGCCGCTGGGGCCAACGTCCTGACTTTC.

The rearrangement links TRBV11-2 to TRBJ1-4, with D unresolved. V lost 0 bases and J 12 bases, leaving 14 bases between the germline ends. There are 14 residues in the CDR3. Germline values: CDR1 SGHAT, CDR2 FQNNGV. CDR3 residues: CASSLDLRVEELFF. DNA for the CDR3: TGTGCCAGCAGCTTAGATCTTCGGGTCGAGGAACTGTTTTTT.

The gene calls are TRBV3-1 (or the pseudogene TRBV3-2) and TRBJ1-2; no clear D gene. The CDR3 contains 14 residues. Germline V gene lookup returns CDR1 LGHDT and CDR2 YNNKEL (reference sequence). V shed 1 base and J shed 4 bases, with 10 bases lying between them. The CDR3 loop is CASSQGQRLYGYTF. CDR3 in DNA: TGTGCCAGCAGCCAAGGGCAGCGTCTCTATGGCTACACCTTC.

CDR3 amino acids: CASSQDWGSFRSGANVLTF. The DNA of the CDR3 is TGTGCCAGCAGCCAAGATTGGGGCAGTTTCCGCTCTGGGGCCAACGTCCTGACTTTC. The V and J genes are TRBV3-1 (or the pseudogene TRBV3-2) and TRBJ2-6, with a weak D call TRBD1 (5 bases). The CDR3 runs 19 residues. The germline gives CDR1 LGHDT, CDR2 YNNKEL (reference sequence). Trimming shortened V by 0 bases and J by 0 bases, and 15 bases separated the two germline ends.

The rearrangement uses TRBV18 and TRBJ1-1; 9 bases align to TRBD1. The CDR3 extends over 16 amino acids. V shed 6 bases, J shed 0 bases, and the junction held 8 bases outside the gene matches. Germline V gene sequence: CDR1 KGHSH, CDR2 LQKENI. The CDR3 spells CASSDRGNQMNTEAFF. The DNA of the CDR3 is TGTGCCAGCTCGGACAGGGGCAATCAGATGAACACTGAAGCTTTCTTT. Complete variable domain (other parts from reference TRBV18 and TRBJ1-1): NAGVMQNPRHLVRRRGQEARLRCSPMKGHSHVYWYRQLPEEGLKFMVYLQKENIIDESGMPKERFSAEFPKEGPSILRIQQVVRGDSAAYFCASSDRGNQMNTEAFFGQGTRLTVV.

This chain links TRBV10-3 with TRBJ1-4; no firm D call. The V gene lost 3 bases and the J gene lost 4 bases, with 6 bases spanning the gap. The CDR3 contains 13 residues. Germline V lookup: CDR1 ENHRY, CDR2 SYGVKD. CDR3 sequence: CAISEANNEKLFF. The CDR3 DNA is TGTGCCATCAGTGAAGCTAATAATGAAAAACTGTTTTTT.

The rearrangement joins TRBV7-2 to TRBJ2-2; 11 bases align to TRBD2. Germline V gene sequence: CDR1 SGHTA, CDR2 FQGNSA. The V gene end was trimmed by 5 bases and the J gene end by 4 bases; junction bases not matched to a gene: 9. There are 17 residues in the CDR3. CDR3 protein: CASSRVSGGAFTGELFF. The DNA of the CDR3 is TGTGCCAGCAGCCGTGTTAGCGGGGGGGCCTTCACCGGGGAGCTGTTTTTT.

The rearrangement links TRBV27 to TRBJ2-3; weak D call: TRBD1 (5 bases). This CDR3 has 15 residues. The germline V gene has CDR1 MNHEY and CDR2 SMNVEV (reference sequence). V was trimmed by 1 base and J by 1 base, leaving 9 bases between them. The CDR3 region has the DNA TGTGCCAGCAGTTTATGGGGCACCGGCACAGATACGCAGTATTTT. It is translated as CASSLWGTGTDTQYF.

The V and J genes are TRBV5-5 and TRBJ2-7; D unclear. The CDR3 is 12 residues long. V was clipped by 3 bases and J by 7 bases, with 11 bases between them. Germline assignment: CDR1 SGHKS and CDR2 YYEKEE (reference sequence). This chain's CDR3 is CASSYTSTEQYF. The CDR3, as DNA: TGTGCCAGCAGCTATACATCAACAGAGCAGTACTTC.

The chain is built from TRBV30 and TRBJ1-6, with TRBD1 matching 7 bases. Germline CDR1 and CDR2: GTSNPN and SVGIG (reference sequence). The trim removed 0 bases at V and 3 bases at J, leaving 2 bases unmatched. The length of the CDR3 is 15 residues. The CDR3 sequence: CAWSVGTVYNSPLHF. In nucleotides, the CDR3 is TGTGCCTGGAGTGTCGGGACAGTCTATAATTCACCCCTCCACTTT.

V usage is TRBV24-1 and J usage is TRBJ2-6; 8 bases align to TRBD1. Germline V CDR1 and CDR2: KGHDR, SFDVKD. After removal of 5 bases from V and 4 bases from J, the junction contained 9 bases not matched to a gene. The CDR3 length is 17 residues. The DNA for the CDR3 is TGTGCCACCAGTGGCCATTTACAGGGGGAAGGGGCCAACGTCCTGACTTTC. Translated, it gives CATSGHLQGEGANVLTF.

The V call is TRBV19, the J call TRBJ1-5; 8 nucleotides agree with TRBD1. V lost 4 bases to trimming and J lost 0 bases; unmatched junction nucleotides: 5. Germline V gene data show CDR1 as LNHDA and CDR2 as SQIVND (reference sequence). This CDR3 region has 16 residues. The CDR3 sequence: CASSNQGAYSNQPQHF. CDR3 coding DNA: TGTGCCAGTAGTAATCAGGGGGCGTATAGCAATCAGCCCCAGCATTTT.

The chain employs TRBV4-3 and TRBJ2-1; 7 bases match TRBD2. The germline V gene encodes CDR1 LGHNA and CDR2 YSLEER. The CDR3 loop spans 16 amino acids. V shed 0 bases and J 4 bases; nucleotides not matched to a gene: 6. CDR3 coding DNA: TGCGCCAGCAGCCAAGAGAGTAGCGGGCCGTACAATGAGCAGTTCTTC. Its translation is CASSQESSGPYNEQFF.

This chain joins TRBV12-3 or TRBV12-4 and TRBJ1-1; D is possibly TRBD1 (6 bases). Deletions cut 2 bases from V and 5 bases from J, with 6 bases between. The CDR3 has 12 amino acids. The DNA for the CDR3 is TGTGCCAGCAGTTTAAGGGGGACTGAAGCTTTCTTT. Translating gives CASSLRGTEAFF.

The chain uses TRBV11-2 and TRBJ1-1, with D maybe TRBD1 (5 bases). Germline values: CDR1 SGHAT, CDR2 FQNNGV. Trimming cost V 6 bases and J 1 base, with 15 bases left between them. The CDR3 covers 15 residues. For the CDR3, the DNA is TGTGCCAGCAGATTGGGGGGGGTGACGAACACTGAAGCTTTCTTT. Its translation is CASRLGGVTNTEAFF. The whole variable domain, filled in from reference TRBV11-2 and TRBJ1-1, reads EAGVAQSPRYKIIEKRQSVAFWCNPISGHATLYWYQQILGQGPKLLIQFQNNGVVDDSQLPKDRFSAERLKGVDSTLKIQPAKLEDSAVYLCASRLGGVTNTEAFFGQGTRLTVV.

This chain connects TRBV2 to TRBJ1-6; TRBD1 might be the D (5 bases). Germline V gene lookup returns CDR1 SNHLY and CDR2 FYNNEI. V was clipped by 5 bases and J by 10 bases, with 18 bases between them. The CDR3 covers 15 residues. The CDR3 nucleotides read TGTGCCAGCAGTTTGGCCTGGCAGGGAACCTCACCCCTCCACTTT. Protein product: CASSLAWQGTSPLHF. Together with reference TRBV2 and TRBJ1-6, the CDR3 gives the full variable domain: EPEVTQTPSHQVTQMGQEVILRCVPISNHLYFYWYRQILGQKVEFLVSFYNNEISEKSEIFDDQFSVERPDGSNFTLKIRSTKLEDSAMYFCASSLAWQGTSPLHFGNGTRLTVT.

This clone appeared a single time. The chain employs TRBV29-1 and TRBJ1-2; D unclear. V lost 4 bases to trimming and J lost 8 bases, with 5 bases between them. The CDR3 is 9 amino acids. CDR1 is SQVTM, CDR2 ANQGSEA, per germline. CDR3 region: CSVVEGYTF. CDR3 nucleotide sequence: TGCAGCGTTGTGGAGGGCTACACCTTC.

The genes are TRBV5-1 and TRBJ1-2; 8 bases are a match to TRBD1. This CDR3 comprises 15 residues. Per germline, CDR1 SGHRS and CDR2 YFSETQ. J was trimmed by 2 bases and V by 0 bases; bases with no gene match: 3. The chain's CDR3 is CASSLGGQANYGYTF. The CDR3 nucleotides read TGCGCCAGCAGCTTGGGGGGACAGGCAAACTATGGCTACACCTTC.

CDR3 DNA sequence: TGTGCCAGCAGTACCGGACAGGGGAAAGATACGCAGTATTTT. This codes for CASSTGQGKDTQYF. The chain employs TRBV6-5 and TRBJ2-3, with 9 bases that match TRBD1. The trim removed 5 bases at V and 5 bases at J, leaving 5 bases unmatched. CDR3 length equals 14 residues. Germline CDR1 and CDR2: MNHEY and SVGAGI.

The chain couples TRBV24-1 to TRBJ1-1; possibly TRBD1 for D (6 bases). The CDR3 has 17 residues. V dropped 0 bases and J dropped 4 bases, with 17 bases sitting between them. CDR1 and CDR2 (germline): KGHDR, SFDVKD. Here the CDR3 DNA reads TGTGCCACCAGTGATTTGGTATGGTTACAGGGAAGCACTGAAGCTTTCTTT. Protein sequence: CATSDLVWLQGSTEAFF.